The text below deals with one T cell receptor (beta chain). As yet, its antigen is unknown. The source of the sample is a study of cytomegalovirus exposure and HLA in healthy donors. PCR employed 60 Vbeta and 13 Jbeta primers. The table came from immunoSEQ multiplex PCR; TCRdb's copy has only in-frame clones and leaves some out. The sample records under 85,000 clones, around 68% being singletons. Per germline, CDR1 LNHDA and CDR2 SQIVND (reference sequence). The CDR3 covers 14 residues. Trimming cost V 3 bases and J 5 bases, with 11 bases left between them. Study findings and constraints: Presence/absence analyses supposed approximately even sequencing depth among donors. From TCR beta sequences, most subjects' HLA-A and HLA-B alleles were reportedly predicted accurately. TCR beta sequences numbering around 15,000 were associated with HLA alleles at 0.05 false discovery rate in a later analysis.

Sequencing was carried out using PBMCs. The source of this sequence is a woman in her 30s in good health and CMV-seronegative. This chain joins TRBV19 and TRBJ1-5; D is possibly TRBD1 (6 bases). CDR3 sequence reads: CASSIGGPYQPQHF. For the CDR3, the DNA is TGTGCCAGTAGTATTGGGGGCCCCTATCAGCCCCAGCATTTT.